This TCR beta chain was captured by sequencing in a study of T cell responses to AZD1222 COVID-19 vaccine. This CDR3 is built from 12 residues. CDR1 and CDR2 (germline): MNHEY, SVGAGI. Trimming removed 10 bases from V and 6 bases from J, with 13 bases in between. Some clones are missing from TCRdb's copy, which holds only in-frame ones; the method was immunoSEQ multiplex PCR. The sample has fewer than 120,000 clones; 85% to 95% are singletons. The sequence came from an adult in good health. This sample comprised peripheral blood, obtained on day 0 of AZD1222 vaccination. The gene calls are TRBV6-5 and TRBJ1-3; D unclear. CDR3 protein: CAIQRTVNTIYF. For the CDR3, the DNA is TGTGCCATCCAACGAACGGTAAACACCATATATTTT.